This T cell receptor beta chain was captured by sequencing in a study of identifying expanded T cells in peripheral blood. Here immunoSEQ multiplex PCR was the method, and the copy in TCRdb shows in-frame clones only, minus some. The data show approximately 90,000 clones, 85% seen once. V was shortened by 2 bases and J by 2 bases, with 14 bases between the two germline ends. CDR3 size: 16 residues. Germline values: CDR1 SGHTA, CDR2 FQGNSA. Healthy donors had no documented immune events, such as infections, while sampled. Study findings and constraints: Differentially abundant clones: about 1.1 between replicates, 15 to 17 at roughly 15 days, approximately 18 at four. Approximately two-week clone count variance significantly increased as total template count grew.

This clone was found once. Antigen unknown. This TCR was sampled from a person between 18 and 75 years old in good health. Sequenced: blood. This chain uses TRBV7-2 with TRBJ2-3; D tentatively reads TRBD1 or TRBD2 (5 bases each). DNA of the CDR3: TGTGCCAGCAGCTTACGTAGGGACGGCTTCACAGATACGCAGTATTTT. Its translation is CASSLRRDGFTDTQYF.